A single sample gave rise to the 31 T cell receptor beta chains below, sequenced in a study of blood T cells in healthy people across ages. It was with a sample-barcoded 5' primer and a J-beta primer mix that a second PCR of roughly 6 to 12 cycles was run. TCRdb reanalysed the 5' RACE reads using MiXCR and keeps one entry per CDR3 protein. The sample has about 1.4 million distinct CDR3 sequences; 59% are singletons. The specimen was blood. Source of these receptors: a man between 18 and 29 years old in good health.

The J gene is TRBJ2-7, the V gene TRBV4-1, with no clear D. CDR1 is MGHRA, CDR2 YSYEKL, per germline. The CDR3 loop spans 15 amino acids. V lost 0 bases, J lost 0 bases, and 9 bases lay in between. This CDR3 is CASSQDGANSYEQYF. The CDR3 coding sequence is TGCGCCAGCAGCCAAGATGGCGCTAACTCCTACGAGCAGTACTTC.

The chain uses TRBV27 and TRBJ1-1, with 8 bases fitting TRBD1. Germline V CDR1 and CDR2: MNHEY, SMNVEV (reference sequence). The trim removed 6 bases at V and 2 bases at J, leaving 5 bases unmatched. The CDR3 has 14 amino acids. The CDR3 region has the DNA TGTGCCAGCAGAATCGGACAGGGAAACACTGAAGCTTTCTTT. As protein: CASRIGQGNTEAFF.

This clonotype showed up just a few times. The V and J genes are TRBV7-6 and TRBJ2-6; D remains ambiguous. From germline, CDR1 is SGHVS and CDR2 FNYEAQ. CDR3 length: 17 residues. V was cut by 0 bases and J by 0 bases, with 9 bases left in between. The CDR3 DNA reads as TGTGCCAGCAGCTTAGCTCCACAATCCTCTGGGGCCAACGTCCTGACTTTC. Protein product: CASSLAPQSSGANVLTF.

The rearrangement uses TRBV27 and TRBJ1-5; no clear D. This CDR3 is 14 amino acids long. Trimming cost V 2 bases and J 6 bases, with 11 bases left between them. The V gene's germline CDR1 is MNHEY and CDR2 SMNVEV (reference sequence). This CDR3 reads CASSLGISLQPQHF. The DNA of the CDR3 is TGTGCCAGCAGTTTAGGGATTAGCCTTCAGCCCCAGCATTTT.

The V call is TRBV20-1, the J call TRBJ1-2; D may be TRBD1 (5 bases). Germline lookup yields CDR1 DFQATT and CDR2 SNEGSKA (reference sequence). The CDR3 length is 12 residues. Trimming took off 5 bases at V and 8 bases at J, with 15 bases between the two ends. CDR3 sequence: CSADPGISGYTF. The CDR3, as DNA: TGCAGTGCTGATCCAGGGATTAGCGGCTACACCTTC.

This chain joins TRBV27 and TRBJ2-4; no firm D call. Germline values: CDR1 MNHEY, CDR2 SMNVEV (reference sequence). V shed 0 bases and J shed 14 bases, with 14 bases lying between them. The CDR3 is made up of 13 amino acids. The CDR3 is CASSLSPSTDEYF. CDR3 DNA sequence: TGTGCCAGCAGTTTATCACCTTCGACCGATGAGTACTTC.

This chain links TRBV20-1 with TRBJ2-1; D remains ambiguous. V lost 2 bases to trimming and J lost 9 bases, with 5 bases between them. This CDR3 is 10 amino acids long. CDR1 and CDR2 from the germline V gene are DFQATT and SNEGSKA (reference sequence). The CDR3, as DNA: TGCAGTGCTAGATATAGTGAGCAGTTCTTC. Amino acids: CSARYSEQFF.

V gene TRBV7-6 combines with J gene TRBJ1-1; 9 nucleotides align to TRBD1. Germline V gene data show CDR1 as SGHVS and CDR2 as FNYEAQ. The CDR3 consists of 15 residues. The V gene end was trimmed by 5 bases and the J gene end by 5 bases; junction bases not matched to a gene: 9. The CDR3 sequence: CASSTRQGVGTEAFF. The CDR3 nucleotides are TGTGCCAGCAGCACCCGACAGGGGGTCGGGACTGAAGCTTTCTTT.

This clonotype was observed many times. The V and J genes are TRBV12-3 or TRBV12-4 and TRBJ2-3; no firm D call. Trimming stripped 7 bases from V and 2 bases from J, with 7 bases between. The CDR3 totals 12 residues. The CDR3 sequence: CASNRDTDTQYF. The CDR3 DNA reads TGTGCCAGCAATCGAGACACAGATACGCAGTATTTT.

The V and J genes are TRBV6-1 and TRBJ1-1, with a tentative D call TRBD1 (5 bases). Per the germline V gene, CDR1 is MNHNS and CDR2 is SASEGT. This CDR3 has 15 amino acids. Between the trimmed V and J ends, which lost 7 bases and 4 bases, there was a span of 19 bases. The CDR3 DNA sequence: TGTGCCAGCACTAGGAAAGACAGTCTGGTCACTGAAGCTTTCTTT. Protein sequence: CASTRKDSLVTEAFF.

This clonotype was seen at least ten times. This sequence joins TRBV6-2 or TRBV6-3 and TRBJ1-6; possible D gene TRBD1, 5 bases. V lost 7 bases and J lost 8, with 15 bases in between. The CDR3 sequence is 14 residues long. Germline CDR1 is MNHEY and CDR2 is SVGEGT. The CDR3, as DNA: TGTGCCAGCACTCCGGACCTGGGGGATTCACCCCTCCACTTT. Residues: CASTPDLGDSPLHF.

This clonotype has just a few counts. This chain uses TRBV5-1 with TRBJ2-5; TRBD2 agrees at 7 bases. Trimming removed 4 bases from V and 1 base from J; junction bases left unmatched: 4. The CDR3 sequence is 14 residues long. CDR1 and CDR2 from the germline V gene are SGHRS and YFSETQ. CDR3 nucleotide sequence: TGCGCCAGCAGCCGGACTAGTCCCCAAGAGACCCAGTACTTC. Translated, it gives CASSRTSPQETQYF.

The chain carries TRBV12-3 or TRBV12-4 and TRBJ2-3, with 8 bases lining up with TRBD2. V gave up 2 bases and J gave up 2 bases; unmatched junction bases: 3. The CDR3 covers 15 residues. The CDR3 reads CASSLRTSSTDTQYF. As DNA, the CDR3 is TGTGCCAGCAGTTTACGGACTAGCTCCACAGATACGCAGTATTTT.

In this sample, this clonotype turned up a few times. CDR3 DNA sequence: TGTGCCGCCGTGGGACAGGAGTTAACTAGCACAGATACGCAGTATTTT. This codes for CAAVGQELTSTDTQYF. The V gene is TRBV10-3, the J gene TRBJ2-3; 8 bases fit TRBD1. The CDR3 contains 16 residues. Germline V gene sequence: CDR1 ENHRY, CDR2 SYGVKD. Unmatched junction bases numbered 13, after V lost 11 bases and J lost 0 bases.

The rearrangement joins TRBV27 to TRBJ1-1; the D gene is possibly TRBD1 (6 bases). Germline CDR1 MNHEY, CDR2 SMNVEV (reference sequence). This CDR3 comprises 16 residues. V dropped 8 bases and J dropped 5 bases, with 24 bases sitting between them. In DNA form, the CDR3 reads TGTGCCAGCCTAGCCTCCCGGGGGGCTCAGGGTACTGAAGCTTTCTTT. It translates to CASLASRGAQGTEAFF.

This chain uses TRBV4-2 with TRBJ2-5; D not resolved. The end of the DNA fits TRBJ2-7 better, so the J call may be wrong. Germline V lookup: CDR1 LGHNA, CDR2 YNFKEQ. The length of the CDR3 is 13 residues. The CDR3 protein is CASSVIEQDEQYF. The CDR3 DNA is TGTGCCAGCAGCGTTATAGAGCAGGACGAGCAGTACTTC.

The chain has TRBV5-1 and TRBJ2-1, with no clear D. CDR3 size: 16 residues. Germline CDR1 reads SGHRS; CDR2 reads YFSETQ. The V end was cut by 0 bases, the J end by 0 bases, with 10 bases between. CDR3 amino acids: CASSLAARSSYNEQFF. CDR3 in DNA: TGCGCCAGCAGCTTGGCCGCCAGAAGCTCCTACAATGAGCAGTTCTTC.

This clonotype has only a few counts. This chain connects TRBV7-2 to TRBJ2-7; 12 bases line up with TRBD2. Germline V gene sequence: CDR1 SGHTA, CDR2 FQGNSA. Unmatched junction bases numbered 3, after V lost 3 bases and J lost 3 bases. This CDR3 has 15 residues. The CDR3 region has the DNA TGTGCCAGCAGCTTGACTAGCGGGAGCGTCTACGAGCAGTACTTC. Amino acids: CASSLTSGSVYEQYF. The complete variable domain, with remaining parts taken from reference TRBV7-2 and TRBJ2-7, reads GAGVSQSPSNKVTEKGKDVELRCDPISGHTALYWYRQSLGQGLEFLIYFQGNSAPDKSGLPSDRFSAERTGGSVSTLTIQRTQQEDSAVYLCASSLTSGSVYEQYFGPGTRLTVT.

The chain uses TRBV29-1 and TRBJ1-2, with D perhaps TRBD1 (6 bases). There are 15 residues in the CDR3. Germline V gene sequence: CDR1 SQVTM, CDR2 ANQGSEA. V lost 6 bases and J 0 bases, leaving 17 bases between the germline ends. In nucleotides, the CDR3 is TGCAGCGTCAGGGGATCGGGAGAGACTAACTATGGCTACACCTTC. Encoded protein: CSVRGSGETNYGYTF.

This clonotype was picked up a small number of times. V and J are TRBV14 and TRBJ1-2; D unresolved. The V end lost 0 bases, the J end lost 5 bases, and 10 bases lay between the germline ends. CDR1 and CDR2 (germline): SGHDN, FVKESK. The CDR3 has 14 residues. CDR3 protein: CASSQDIGRYGYTF. Written as DNA, the CDR3 is TGTGCCAGCAGCCAAGATATCGGGAGGTATGGCTACACCTTC.

V and J are TRBV12-5 and TRBJ2-5, with D unclear. V was trimmed by 0 bases and J by 1 base, leaving 9 bases between them. The CDR3 has 15 amino acids. CDR1 and CDR2 from the germline V gene are LGHNT and FRNRAP. The chain's CDR3 is CASGLVQNLQETQYF. The CDR3, as DNA: TGTGCTAGTGGTTTGGTACAAAATCTCCAAGAGACCCAGTACTTC.

This clonotype occurred a few times. The CDR3 nucleotides are TGCGCCAGCAGTGCGGGGGCGAACTCCTACAATGAGCAGTTCTTC. Amino acid sequence: CASSAGANSYNEQFF. The chain couples TRBV4-1 to TRBJ2-1; maybe TRBD2 (7 bases). Germline values: CDR1 MGHRA, CDR2 YSYEKL. Trimming stripped 6 bases from V and 0 bases from J, with 12 bases between. The CDR3 length is 15 residues.

The V call is TRBV4-3, the J call TRBJ1-1; maybe TRBD1 (5 bases). Germline V lookup: CDR1 LGHNA, CDR2 YSLEER. This CDR3 comprises 16 residues. The V end lost 0 bases, the J end lost 0 bases, and 11 bases lay between the germline ends. CDR3 nucleotide sequence: TGCGCCAGCAGCCAAGATTCCGGGACCATGAACACTGAAGCTTTCTTT. Protein: CASSQDSGTMNTEAFF.

V usage is TRBV28 and J usage is TRBJ2-7; 9 nucleotides line up with TRBD1. V lost 3 bases and J lost 0; bases outside the gene matches: 6. Looked up from germline, CDR1 is MDHEN and CDR2 is SYDVKM. CDR3 length: 16 residues. CDR3 DNA sequence: TGTGCCAGCAGTTTGGTCGTACAGGGGGCCTCCTACGAGCAGTACTTC. Translating it yields CASSLVVQGASYEQYF.

The V call is TRBV29-1, the J call TRBJ2-3; the match to TRBD2 covers 9 bases. Germline CDR1 reads SQVTM; CDR2 reads ANQGSEA. The CDR3 spans 14 residues. V shed 1 base, J shed 1 base, and the junction held 0 bases outside the gene matches. The CDR3 is CSVEGTSGTDTQYF. CDR3 coding DNA: TGCAGCGTTGAAGGGACTAGCGGCACAGATACGCAGTATTTT.

The chain links TRBV7-9 to TRBJ2-3, with 12 nucleotides matching TRBD2. CDR3 length: 18 residues. Germline loops: CDR1 SEHNR, CDR2 FQNEAQ (reference sequence). Unmatched junction bases numbered 17, after V lost 5 bases and J lost 8 bases. DNA of the CDR3: TGTGCCAGCAGCCCGCAACCCGCACTAGCGGGGGGAACACTTACGCAGTATTTT. It specifies CASSPQPALAGGTLTQYF.

This clonotype was counted between two and nine times. The DNA for the CDR3 is TGTGCCAGCAGTGAAGGGGGGGCGAACACTGAAGCTTTCTTT. Encoded protein: CASSEGGANTEAFF. This sequence joins TRBV6-1 and TRBJ1-1; TRBD1 is a possible D gene (6 bases). Germline lookup yields CDR1 MNHNS and CDR2 SASEGT. V was shortened by 1 base and J by 1 base, with 7 bases between the two germline ends. The CDR3 consists of 14 residues.

The chain has TRBV7-2 and TRBJ2-3; D may be TRBD1 (6 bases). Per the germline V gene, CDR1 is SGHTA and CDR2 is FQGNSA. Trimming removed 6 bases at V and 3 bases at J, with 16 bases between. The CDR3 loop spans 15 amino acids. This CDR3 is CASRPGWGLTDTQYF. The CDR3 bases are TGTGCCAGCAGACCAGGTTGGGGGCTTACAGATACGCAGTATTTT.

V usage is TRBV7-9 and J usage is TRBJ2-4; 8 bases map to TRBD2. TRBJ2-7 explains the end of the DNA better; the J call may be wrong. The V gene's germline CDR1 is SEHNR and CDR2 FQNEAQ (reference sequence). CDR3 length: 16 residues. As DNA, the CDR3 is TGTGCCAGCAGCCAAACTAGCGGACCCTCCTCCTACGAGCAGTACTTC. Amino acid sequence: CASSQTSGPSSYEQYF.

The chain has TRBV10-3 and TRBJ2-4; 7 bases align to TRBD1. Trimming took 6 bases from V and 13 from J; bases not matched to a gene: 15. CDR3 size: 14 residues. Germline V CDR1 and CDR2: ENHRY, SYGVKD. CDR3 amino acids: CAIRGDRDVGWQYF. CDR3 DNA: TGTGCCATCAGGGGCGACAGGGATGTAGGATGGCAGTACTTC.

The V call is TRBV6-6, the J call TRBJ1-5; D not certain. The V and J ends lost 3 bases and 0 bases respectively, with 15 bases between them. The CDR3 contains 17 residues. CDR1 and CDR2 (germline): MNHNY, SVGAGI (reference sequence). This CDR3 reads CASSYEGRGFSNQPQHF. The DNA for the CDR3 is TGTGCCAGCAGTTATGAGGGAAGAGGGTTTAGCAATCAGCCCCAGCATTTT.